The clone carrying this T cell receptor beta chain was counted at least ten times. Preparation of the TCRbeta library involved a method that used unique molecular identifiers. TCRdb reprocessed the PCR reads via MiXCR and lists one record per CDR3 protein. The sample records 350,000 to 400,000 distinct CDR3 sequences, 20% being singletons. The germline gives CDR1 DFQATT, CDR2 SNEGSKA (reference sequence). V was shortened by 7 bases and J by 5 bases, with 20 bases between the two germline ends. CDR3 length equals 14 residues. The data belong to a study of T-cell reconstitution after alpha-beta-depleted transplantation in children.

The rearrangement links TRBV20-1 to TRBJ2-5, with D perhaps TRBD2 (5 bases). This clonotype was obtained from a human donor who donated a stem cell graft to a child with acute myeloid leukemia. The material was PBMCs from the stem cell graft donor, obtained from the stem cell graft. The DNA of the CDR3 is TGCAGTGGTACACCCCGGACTCTTCGGGAGACCCAGTACTTC. Its translation: CSGTPRTLRETQYF.